This entry describes one TCR beta chain. Its antigen is as yet unknown. The record originates from a study of lymphopenia after photon versus proton radiotherapy. Notes on the study in general: After the lymphocyte nadir, photon-treated repertoires showed oligoclonal expansion, especially of CD8+ Temra cells. Authors raise, but do not show, better survival with proton therapy.

CDR3 size: 15 residues. Germline values: CDR1 MNHNS, CDR2 SASEGT. Deletions cut 3 bases from V and 0 bases from J, with 9 bases between. Data came from immunoSEQ multiplex PCR; TCRdb stores just in-frame clones and leaves some out. The table has 75,000 or so clones, around 82% seen once. The sequence was collected from a man aged 55-75 years with pancreatic cancer. The V gene is TRBV6-1, the J gene TRBJ1-5; D not certain. The sample was peripheral blood, taken from a patient treated with proton-based radiotherapy. DNA for the CDR3: TGTGCCAGCAGTGATCCCAGTCATAGCAATCAGCCCCAGCATTTT. Translating gives CASSDPSHSNQPQHF.